This TCR beta chain was obtained from a study of control samples from healthy donors and cancer patients. TCRdb's table, derived via immunoSEQ multiplex PCR, lists solely in-frame clones and lacks some. The sample shows 130,000 or so clones, more than 90% of them seen only once. This CDR3 has 14 amino acids. Per the germline V gene, CDR1 is SNHLY and CDR2 is FYNNEI. Trimming took off 5 bases at V and 4 bases at J, with 14 bases between the two ends. The gene calls are TRBV2 and TRBJ1-1, with D tentatively TRBD1 (5 bases). This TCR was sampled from a man younger than 35 in good health. Sequencing was carried out using blood. This CDR3 reads CASSPQGLGTEAFF. The DNA of the CDR3 is TGTGCCAGCAGTCCCCAGGGCTTAGGCACTGAAGCTTTCTTT.